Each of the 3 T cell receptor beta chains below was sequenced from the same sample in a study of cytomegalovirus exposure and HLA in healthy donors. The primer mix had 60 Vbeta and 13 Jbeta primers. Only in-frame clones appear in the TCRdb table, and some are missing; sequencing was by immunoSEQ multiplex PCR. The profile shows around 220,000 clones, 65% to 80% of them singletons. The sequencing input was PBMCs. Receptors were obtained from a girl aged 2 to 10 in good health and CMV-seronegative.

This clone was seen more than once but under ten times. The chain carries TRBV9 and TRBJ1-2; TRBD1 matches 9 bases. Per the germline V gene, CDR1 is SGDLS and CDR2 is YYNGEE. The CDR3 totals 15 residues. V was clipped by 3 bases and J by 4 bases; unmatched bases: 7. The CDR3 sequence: CASSAQGAPGYGYTF. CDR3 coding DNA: TGTGCCAGCAGCGCACAGGGGGCGCCGGGCTATGGCTACACCTTC.

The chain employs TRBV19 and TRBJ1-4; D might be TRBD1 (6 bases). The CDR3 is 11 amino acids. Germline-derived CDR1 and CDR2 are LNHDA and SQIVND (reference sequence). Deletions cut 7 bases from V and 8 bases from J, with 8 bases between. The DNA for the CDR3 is TGTGCCAGTATACAGGGCGAAAAACTGTTTTTT. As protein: CASIQGEKLFF.

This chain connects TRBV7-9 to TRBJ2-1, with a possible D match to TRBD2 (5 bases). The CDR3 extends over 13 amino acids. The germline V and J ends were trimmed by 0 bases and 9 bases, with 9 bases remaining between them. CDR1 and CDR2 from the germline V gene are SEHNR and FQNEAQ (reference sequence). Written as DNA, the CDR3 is TGTGCCAGCAGCTTAGCCGGCGGGCTTGAGCAGTTCTTC. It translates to CASSLAGGLEQFF.